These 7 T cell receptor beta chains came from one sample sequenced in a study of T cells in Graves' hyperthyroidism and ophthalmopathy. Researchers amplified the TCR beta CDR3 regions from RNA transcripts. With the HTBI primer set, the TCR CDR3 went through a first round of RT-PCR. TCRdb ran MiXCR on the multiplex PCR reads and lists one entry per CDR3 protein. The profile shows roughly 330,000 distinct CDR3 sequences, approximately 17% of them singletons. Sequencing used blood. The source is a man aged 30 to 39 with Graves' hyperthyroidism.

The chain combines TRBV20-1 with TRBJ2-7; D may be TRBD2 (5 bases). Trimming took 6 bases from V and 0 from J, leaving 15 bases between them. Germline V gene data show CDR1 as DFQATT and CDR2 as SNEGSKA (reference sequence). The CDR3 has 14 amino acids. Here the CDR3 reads CSAPTPRGSYEQYF. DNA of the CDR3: TGCAGTGCCCCTACTCCTCGGGGCTCCTACGAGCAGTACTTC.

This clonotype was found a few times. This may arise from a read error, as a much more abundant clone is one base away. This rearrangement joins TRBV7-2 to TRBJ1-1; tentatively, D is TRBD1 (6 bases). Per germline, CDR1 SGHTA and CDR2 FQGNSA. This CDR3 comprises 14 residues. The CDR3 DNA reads TGTGTCAGCAGCTTAGTATGGTCAGGGGTGGACGCTTTCTTT. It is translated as CVSSLVWSGVDAFF.

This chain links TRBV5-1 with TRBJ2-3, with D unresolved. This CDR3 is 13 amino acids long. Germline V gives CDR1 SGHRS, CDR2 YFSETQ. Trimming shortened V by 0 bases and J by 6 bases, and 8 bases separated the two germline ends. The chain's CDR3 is CASSLEVDDTQYF. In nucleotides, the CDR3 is TGCGCCAGCAGCTTGGAGGTAGACGATACGCAGTATTTT.

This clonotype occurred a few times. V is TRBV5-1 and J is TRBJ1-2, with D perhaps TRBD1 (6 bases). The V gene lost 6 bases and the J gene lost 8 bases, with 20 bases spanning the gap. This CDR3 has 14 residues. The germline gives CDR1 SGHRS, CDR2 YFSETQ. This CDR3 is CASKRDNAYEGYTF. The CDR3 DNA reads TGCGCCAGCAAACGGGACAATGCCTATGAGGGCTACACCTTC. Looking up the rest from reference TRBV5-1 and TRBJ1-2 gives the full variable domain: KAGVTQTPRYLIKTRGQQVTLSCSPISGHRSVSWYQQTPGQGLQFLFEYFSETQRNKGNFPGRFSGRQFSNSRSEMNVSTLELGDSALYLCASKRDNAYEGYTFGSGTRLTVV.

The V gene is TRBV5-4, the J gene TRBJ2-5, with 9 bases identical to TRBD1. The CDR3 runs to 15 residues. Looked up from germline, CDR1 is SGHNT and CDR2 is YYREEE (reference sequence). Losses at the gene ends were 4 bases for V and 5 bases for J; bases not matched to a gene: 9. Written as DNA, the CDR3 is TGTGCCAGCAGCACTGGGACAGGGCGTGAGGAGACCCAGTACTTC. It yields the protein CASSTGTGREETQYF.

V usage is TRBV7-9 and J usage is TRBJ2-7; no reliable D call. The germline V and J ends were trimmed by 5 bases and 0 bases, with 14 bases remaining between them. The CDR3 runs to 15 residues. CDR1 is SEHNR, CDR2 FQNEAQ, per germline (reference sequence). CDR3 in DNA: TGTGCCAGCAGCACGACGAGGACCTTCTCCTACGAGCAGTACTTC. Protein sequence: CASSTTRTFSYEQYF.

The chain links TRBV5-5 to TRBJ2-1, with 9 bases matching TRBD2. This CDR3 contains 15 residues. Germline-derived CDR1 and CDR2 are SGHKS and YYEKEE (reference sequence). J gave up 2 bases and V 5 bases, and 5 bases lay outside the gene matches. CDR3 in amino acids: CASRPSGTAYNEQFF. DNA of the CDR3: TGTGCCAGCAGGCCTAGCGGGACCGCCTACAATGAGCAGTTCTTC.